Listed here are 4 T cell receptor beta chains from one sample, sequenced in a study of T cells in Graves' hyperthyroidism and ophthalmopathy. TCR beta CDR3 regions were amplified from RNA. Primed by the HTBI set, a first-round RT-PCR was run on the TCR CDR3. MiXCR was run by TCRdb on the multiplex PCR reads, yielding one entry per CDR3 protein. The repertoire has approximately 600,000 distinct CDR3 sequences, 14% of them found once; the top ten carry 7.1%. The source material was blood. Source of these receptors: a woman younger than 35 with Graves' ophthalmopathy.

The V call is TRBV20-1, the J call TRBJ2-2; perhaps TRBD1 as D (5 bases). This CDR3 spans 15 amino acids. V was clipped by 2 bases and J by 1 base, with 11 bases between them. The germline V gene has CDR1 DFQATT and CDR2 SNEGSKA (reference sequence). CDR3 amino acids: CSARIGVKNTGELFF. In DNA form, the CDR3 reads TGCAGTGCTAGAATAGGGGTTAAGAACACCGGGGAGCTGTTTTTT.

This clonotype was counted a few times. This chain connects TRBV15 to TRBJ1-2, with 7 bases aligning to TRBD1. Germline CDR1 LNHNV, CDR2 YYDKDF (reference sequence). V shed 3 bases and J 6 bases; nucleotides not matched to a gene: 10. The CDR3 has 15 amino acids. The chain's CDR3 is CATSSFTGVLHGYTF. CDR3 nucleotide sequence: TGTGCCACCAGCAGCTTCACAGGGGTACTACATGGCTACACCTTC.

This clonotype has ten or more counts. The rearrangement joins TRBV12-3 or TRBV12-4 to TRBJ2-7; TRBD2 aligns across 14 bases. The CDR3 has 18 residues. The ends lost 2 bases at V and 5 bases at J; junction bases unmatched: 11. The CDR3: CASSLIRGTSGSFHEQYF. The CDR3 bases are TGTGCCAGCAGTTTAATTCGTGGGACTAGCGGGAGTTTCCACGAGCAGTACTTC.

This clonotype has at least ten counts. This chain joins TRBV7-9 and TRBJ1-1, with TRBD1 as a possible D gene (6 bases). This CDR3 spans 14 amino acids. V was pared by 5 bases and J by 0 bases, with 10 bases between. Germline V gene data show CDR1 as SEHNR and CDR2 as FQNEAQ (reference sequence). CDR3 nucleotides: TGTGCCAGCAGCGCCGGGGGCATGAACACTGAAGCTTTCTTT. This codes for CASSAGGMNTEAFF.